A single sample is the source of the 20 T cell receptor beta chains below, sequenced in a study of shared clonotypes between healthy human individuals. Profiled with immunoSEQ multiplex PCR; TCRdb holds only in-frame clones, not every one. In the table there are over a million clones, approximately 68% of which are singletons. What was sequenced was memory CD4+ T cells sorted from blood. Indicated subset: CD45RA-negative fraction. Receptors were obtained from a man aged 18 to 29 in good health.

The chain is built from TRBV7-1 and TRBJ1-2; perhaps TRBD1 as D (5 bases). TRBV7-1 is reported as an ORF; its role is uncertain. The CDR3 totals 14 residues. V was trimmed by 4 bases and J by 8 bases, leaving 17 bases between them. The CDR3 loop is CASSFAIGGYGYTF. Written as DNA, the CDR3 is TGTGCCAGCAGCTTTGCCATCGGGGGTTACGGCTACACCTTC.

The chain combines TRBV7-2 with TRBJ2-7; D is undetermined. Germline V gene sequence: CDR1 SGHTA, CDR2 FQGNSA. The CDR3 has 13 amino acids. V was clipped by 5 bases and J by 7 bases, with 15 bases between them. The CDR3 reads CASSPTRVGEQYF. The CDR3 DNA follows: TGTGCCAGCAGCCCCACCCGGGTGGGGGAGCAGTACTTC.

This clone turned up a few times. The chain carries TRBV27 and TRBJ2-7; 7 bases are a match to TRBD2. This CDR3 has 14 amino acids. Trimming cost V 4 bases and J 10 bases; bases outside gene matches: 13. Germline loops: CDR1 MNHEY, CDR2 SMNVEV (reference sequence). The CDR3 DNA sequence: TGTGCCAGCAGTTCTACCCCAGTACTAGCGTCACAGTACTTC. It specifies CASSSTPVLASQYF.

The genes are TRBV6-5 and TRBJ1-2; 8 bases are shared with TRBD1. This CDR3 contains 16 residues. With 4 bases clipped from V and 7 bases from J, the junction kept 14 bases outside the gene matches. CDR1 is MNHEY, CDR2 SVGAGI, per germline. The CDR3 sequence: CASSSKTDRVGSGYTF. In DNA form, the CDR3 reads TGTGCCAGCAGTTCAAAAACGGACAGGGTCGGCTCTGGCTACACCTTC.

This clone has just a few counts. Other DNA sequences in this sample translate to the same CDR3. The V and J genes are TRBV27 and TRBJ2-7; 8 nucleotides match TRBD2. V lost 4 bases to trimming and J lost 3 bases; unmatched junction nucleotides: 5. This CDR3 contains 14 residues. The germline CDR1 and CDR2 sequences are MNHEY and SMNVEV (reference sequence). The DNA for the CDR3 is TGTGCCAGCAGTTCTAGCGGGTGGGGCTACGAGCAGTACTTC. It yields the protein CASSSSGWGYEQYF.

The chain uses TRBV6-9 and TRBJ1-1; weak D call: TRBD1 (5 bases). The CDR3 runs to 15 residues. V gave up 4 bases and J gave up 0 bases, with 12 bases separating them. Germline CDR1 is MNHGY and CDR2 is SVAAGI. CDR3 sequence: CASSLAGRLNTEAFF. Written as DNA, the CDR3 is TGTGCCAGCAGTTTGGCAGGGCGTTTGAACACTGAAGCTTTCTTT.

This chain links TRBV6-1 with TRBJ1-1, with no clear D. The V gene's germline CDR1 is MNHNS and CDR2 SASEGT. Between the trimmed V and J ends, which lost 6 bases and 0 bases, there was a span of 11 bases. The CDR3 is 14 residues long. The CDR3 spells CASSVTDLNTEAFF. Written as DNA, the CDR3 is TGTGCCAGCAGCGTGACCGACCTGAACACTGAAGCTTTCTTT.

The chain combines TRBV5-4 with TRBJ2-7, with TRBD2 matching 7 bases. With V trimmed by 0 bases and J by 6 bases, 9 bases remained unmatched. This CDR3 contains 15 residues. Per germline, CDR1 SGHNT and CDR2 YYREEE (reference sequence). CDR3 residues: CASSLGAGSLAEQYF. As DNA, the CDR3 is TGTGCCAGCAGCTTGGGAGCGGGGTCCCTGGCCGAGCAGTACTTC.

The V and J genes are TRBV19 and TRBJ2-1; 10 bases align to TRBD2. This CDR3 is 15 amino acids long. The J segment lost 9 bases and the V segment lost 6 bases, leaving 11 bases of the junction unmatched. From germline, CDR1 is LNHDA and CDR2 SQIVND (reference sequence). The CDR3 loop reads CASSPMSSGRAEQFF. The CDR3 coding sequence is TGTGCCAGTAGCCCGATGTCTAGCGGGAGAGCTGAGCAGTTCTTC.

V is TRBV4-1 and J is TRBJ1-6; D unresolved. The CDR3 has 13 amino acids. Between the trimmed V and J ends, which lost 4 bases and 9 bases, there was a span of 10 bases. Per the germline V gene, CDR1 is MGHRA and CDR2 is YSYEKL. Written as DNA, the CDR3 is TGCGCCAGCAGCCCAACCTCAGGTTCACCCCTCCACTTT. Translating it yields CASSPTSGSPLHF.

The chain has TRBV28 and TRBJ2-3; 7 bases align to TRBD1. This CDR3 region has 14 residues. CDR1 is MDHEN and CDR2 is SYDVKM in the germline V gene. V was pared by 6 bases and J by 3 bases, with 6 bases of the junction left unmatched. The CDR3 DNA reads TGTGCCAGCAGCGAGGGGGCAAGGACAGATACGCAGTATTTT. Translating gives CASSEGARTDTQYF.

V gene TRBV11-2 combines with J gene TRBJ2-1; 15 bases align to TRBD2. Germline-derived CDR1 and CDR2 are SGHAT and FQNNGV. The length of the CDR3 is 16 residues. V shed 5 bases, J shed 9 bases, and the junction held 8 bases outside the gene matches. The CDR3 coding sequence is TGTGCCAGCAGCAAGGGACTAGCGGGAGGTTCTGGTGAGCAGTTCTTC. Protein: CASSKGLAGGSGEQFF.

The chain combines TRBV7-9 with TRBJ2-5; D possibly corresponds to TRBD1 (6 bases). V dropped 4 bases and J dropped 2 bases, with 8 bases sitting between them. The V gene's germline CDR1 is SEHNR and CDR2 FQNEAQ (reference sequence). The CDR3 sequence is 13 residues long. Here the CDR3 reads CASSWDIQETQYF. In DNA, the CDR3 is TGTGCCAGCAGCTGGGACATTCAAGAGACCCAGTACTTC. Variable domain in full (rest from reference TRBV7-9 and TRBJ2-5): DTGVSQNPRHKITKRGQNVTFRCDPISEHNRLYWYRQTLGQGPEFLTYFQNEAQLEKSRLLSDRFSAERPKGSFSTLEIQRTEQGDSAMYLCASSWDIQETQYFGPGTRLLVL.

On this clone: Within the sample, other DNA sequences also encode this same CDR3. J is TRBJ1-2 and V is TRBV28, with D possibly being TRBD1 (5 bases). Germline CDR1 and CDR2: MDHEN and SYDVKM. V lost 2 bases and J lost 5, with 6 bases in between. The CDR3 runs 12 residues. The CDR3 nucleotides read TGTGCCAGCAGTTTAGGGACTTATGGCTACACCTTC. As protein: CASSLGTYGYTF.

This clone has a handful of counts. CDR3 protein: CASSRTRGAGYEQYF. The CDR3 DNA reads as TGTGCCAGCAGCCGCACGCGGGGGGCCGGCTACGAGCAGTACTTC. This chain uses TRBV7-2 with TRBJ2-7; 8 nucleotides agree with TRBD2. Germline V gene data show CDR1 as SGHTA and CDR2 as FQGNSA. V lost 5 bases and J lost 3; bases outside the gene matches: 9. This CDR3 spans 15 amino acids.

The chain uses TRBV30 and TRBJ2-5; D is possibly TRBD2 (6 bases). The germline V and J ends were trimmed by 3 bases and 6 bases, with 17 bases remaining between them. The CDR3 sequence is 14 residues long. Germline V CDR1 and CDR2: GTSNPN, SVGIG (reference sequence). CDR3 nucleotide sequence: TGTGCCTGGAGCCCCCCCCCTAGCGTAAAGACCCAGTACTTC. Amino acid sequence: CAWSPPPSVKTQYF.

The chain carries TRBV18 and TRBJ2-7, with 12 bases fitting TRBD2. The junction had 8 bases not matched to a gene; V was cut back by 5 bases and J by 3 bases. CDR3 size: 16 residues. Germline loops: CDR1 KGHSH, CDR2 LQKENI. The CDR3 region is CASSSVTSGRNYEQYF. Written as DNA, the CDR3 is TGTGCCAGCTCATCGGTGACTAGCGGGAGAAACTACGAGCAGTACTTC.

The chain uses TRBV5-8 and TRBJ1-2; D is uncertain. The CDR3 consists of 12 residues. Germline lookup yields CDR1 SGHTS and CDR2 YDEGEE. Trimming removed 5 bases at V and 7 bases at J, with 12 bases between. CDR3 coding DNA: TGTGCCAGCAGAGACATGGCGGCTGGCTACACCTTC. Its translation: CASRDMAAGYTF. Filled out from reference TRBV5-8 and TRBJ1-2, the complete variable domain reads EAGVTQSPTHLIKTRGQQATLRCSPISGHTSVYWYQQALGLGLQFLLWYDEGEERNRGNFPPRFSGRQFPNYSSELNVNALELEDSALYLCASRDMAAGYTFGSGTRLTVV.

This chain joins TRBV9 and TRBJ1-6; 7 nucleotides agree with TRBD1. Germline V CDR1 and CDR2: SGDLS, YYNGEE. The CDR3 is 14 amino acids. The V gene end was trimmed by 3 bases and the J gene end by 8 bases; junction bases not matched to a gene: 5. CDR3 region: CASSEGGQHSPLHF. CDR3 DNA sequence: TGTGCCAGCAGCGAGGGGGGACAGCATTCACCCCTCCACTTT.

The rearrangement links TRBV2 to TRBJ2-3; D not certain. The CDR3 contains 16 residues. The V end was cut by 2 bases, the J end by 0 bases, with 12 bases between. From germline, CDR1 is SNHLY and CDR2 FYNNEI. The CDR3 coding sequence is TGTGCCAGCAGTGAACTCCTCAAATCTAGCACAGATACGCAGTATTTT. This codes for CASSELLKSSTDTQYF.